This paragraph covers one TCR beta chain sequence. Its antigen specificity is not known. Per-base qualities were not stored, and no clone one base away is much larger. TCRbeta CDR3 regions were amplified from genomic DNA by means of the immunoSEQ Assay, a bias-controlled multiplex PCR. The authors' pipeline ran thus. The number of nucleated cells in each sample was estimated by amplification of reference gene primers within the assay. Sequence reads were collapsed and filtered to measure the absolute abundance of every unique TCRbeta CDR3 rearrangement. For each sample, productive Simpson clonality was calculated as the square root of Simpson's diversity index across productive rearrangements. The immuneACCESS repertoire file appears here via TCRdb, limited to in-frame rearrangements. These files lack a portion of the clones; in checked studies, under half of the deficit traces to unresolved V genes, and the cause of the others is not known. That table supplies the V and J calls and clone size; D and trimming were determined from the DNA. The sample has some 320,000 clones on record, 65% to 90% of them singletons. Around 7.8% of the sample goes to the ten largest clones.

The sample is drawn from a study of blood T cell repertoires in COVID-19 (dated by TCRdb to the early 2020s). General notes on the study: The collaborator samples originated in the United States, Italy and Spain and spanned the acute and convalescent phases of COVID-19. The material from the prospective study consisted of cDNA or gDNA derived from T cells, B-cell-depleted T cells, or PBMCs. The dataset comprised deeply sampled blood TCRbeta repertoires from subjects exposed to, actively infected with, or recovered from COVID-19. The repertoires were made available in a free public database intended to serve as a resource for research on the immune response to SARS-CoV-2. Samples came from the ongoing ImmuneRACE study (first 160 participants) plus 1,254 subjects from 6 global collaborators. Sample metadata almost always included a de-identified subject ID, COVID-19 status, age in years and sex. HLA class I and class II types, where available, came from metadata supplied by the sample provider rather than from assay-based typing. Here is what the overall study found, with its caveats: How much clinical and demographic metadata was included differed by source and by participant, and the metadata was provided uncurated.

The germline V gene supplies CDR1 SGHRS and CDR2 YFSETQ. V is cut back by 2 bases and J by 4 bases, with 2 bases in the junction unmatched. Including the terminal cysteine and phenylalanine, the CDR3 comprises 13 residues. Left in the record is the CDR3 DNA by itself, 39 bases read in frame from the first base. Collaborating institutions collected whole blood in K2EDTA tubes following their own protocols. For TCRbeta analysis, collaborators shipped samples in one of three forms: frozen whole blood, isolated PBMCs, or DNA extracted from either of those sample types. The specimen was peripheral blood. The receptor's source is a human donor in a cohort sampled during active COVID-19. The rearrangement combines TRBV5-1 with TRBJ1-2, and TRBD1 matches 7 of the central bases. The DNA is TGCGCCAGCAGCTTCGAGGGGGCCTATGGCTACACCTTC. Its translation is CASSFEGAYGYTF.